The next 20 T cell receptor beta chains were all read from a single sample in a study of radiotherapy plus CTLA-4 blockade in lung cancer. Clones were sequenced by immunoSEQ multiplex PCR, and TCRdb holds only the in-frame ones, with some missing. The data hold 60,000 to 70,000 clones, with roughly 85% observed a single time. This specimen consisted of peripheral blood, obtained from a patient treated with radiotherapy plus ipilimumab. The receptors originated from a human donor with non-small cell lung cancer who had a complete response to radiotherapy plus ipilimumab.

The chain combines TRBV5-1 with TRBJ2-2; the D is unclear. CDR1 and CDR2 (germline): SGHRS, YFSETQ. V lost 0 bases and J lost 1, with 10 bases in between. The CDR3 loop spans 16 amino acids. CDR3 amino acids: CASSLGLEVNTGELFF. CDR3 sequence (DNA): TGCGCCAGCAGCTTGGGTCTAGAGGTGAACACCGGGGAGCTGTTTTTT.

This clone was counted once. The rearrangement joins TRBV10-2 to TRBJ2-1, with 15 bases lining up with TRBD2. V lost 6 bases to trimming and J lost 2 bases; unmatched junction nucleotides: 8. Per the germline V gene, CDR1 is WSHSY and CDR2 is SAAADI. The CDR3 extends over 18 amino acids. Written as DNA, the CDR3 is TGCGCCAGCAGCCGCGGACTAGCGGGGGGGCGGACCTACAATGAGCAGTTCTTC. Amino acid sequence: CASSRGLAGGRTYNEQFF.

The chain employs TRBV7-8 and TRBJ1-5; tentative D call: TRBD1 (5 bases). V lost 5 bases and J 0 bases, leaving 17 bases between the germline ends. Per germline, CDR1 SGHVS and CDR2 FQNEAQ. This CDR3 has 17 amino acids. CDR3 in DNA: TGTGCCAGCAGCACAACTAAGGGGATATATAGCAATCAGCCCCAGCATTTT. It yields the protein CASSTTKGIYSNQPQHF.

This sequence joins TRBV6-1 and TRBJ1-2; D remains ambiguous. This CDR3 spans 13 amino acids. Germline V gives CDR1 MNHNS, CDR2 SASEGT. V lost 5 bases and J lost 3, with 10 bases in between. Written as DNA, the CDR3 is TGTGCCAGCAGTCCCAAGGTTGACTATGGCTACACCTTC. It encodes CASSPKVDYGYTF.

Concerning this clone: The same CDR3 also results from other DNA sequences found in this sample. The CDR3 coding sequence is TGCGCCAGCAGCTTGGAACAGGGGAGATATGGCTACACCTTC. It yields the protein CASSLEQGRYGYTF. J is TRBJ1-2 and V is TRBV5-1; TRBD1 matches 7 bases. Germline CDR1 SGHRS, CDR2 YFSETQ. The CDR3 covers 14 residues. The V gene end was trimmed by 0 bases and the J gene end by 5 bases; junction bases not matched to a gene: 4.

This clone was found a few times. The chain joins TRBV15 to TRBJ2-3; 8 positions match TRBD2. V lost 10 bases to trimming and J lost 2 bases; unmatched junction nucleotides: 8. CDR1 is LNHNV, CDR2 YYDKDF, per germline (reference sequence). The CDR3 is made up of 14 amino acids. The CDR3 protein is CAIFSGDSTDTQYF. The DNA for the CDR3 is TGTGCCATCTTTAGCGGGGACTCCACAGATACGCAGTATTTT.

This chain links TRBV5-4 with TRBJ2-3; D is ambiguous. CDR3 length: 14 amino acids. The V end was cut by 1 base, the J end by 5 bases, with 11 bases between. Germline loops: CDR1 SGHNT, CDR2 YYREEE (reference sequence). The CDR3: CASSLRTNRDTQYF. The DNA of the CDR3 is TGTGCCAGCAGCTTGCGGACGAACCGAGATACGCAGTATTTT.

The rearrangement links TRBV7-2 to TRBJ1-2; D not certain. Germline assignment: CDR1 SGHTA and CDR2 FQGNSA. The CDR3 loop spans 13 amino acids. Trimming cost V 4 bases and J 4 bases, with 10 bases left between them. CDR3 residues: CASSSRAAYGYTF. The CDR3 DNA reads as TGTGCCAGCAGCTCTAGGGCAGCCTATGGCTACACCTTC.

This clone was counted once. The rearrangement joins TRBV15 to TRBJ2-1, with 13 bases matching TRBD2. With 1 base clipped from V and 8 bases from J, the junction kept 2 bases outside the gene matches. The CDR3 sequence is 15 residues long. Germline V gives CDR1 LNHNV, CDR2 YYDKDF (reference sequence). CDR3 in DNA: TGTGCCACCAGCAGAGTACTAGCGGGGGGGGATGAGCAGTTCTTC. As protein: CATSRVLAGGDEQFF.

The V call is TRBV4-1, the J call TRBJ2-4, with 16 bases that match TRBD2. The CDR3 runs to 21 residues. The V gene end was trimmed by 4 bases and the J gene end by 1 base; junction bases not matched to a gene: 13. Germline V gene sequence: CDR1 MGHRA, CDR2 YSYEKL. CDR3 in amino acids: CASSRGTSGGAQGLAKNIQYF. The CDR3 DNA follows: TGCGCCAGCAGCCGAGGGACTAGCGGGGGGGCTCAAGGGCTGGCCAAAAACATTCAGTACTTC.

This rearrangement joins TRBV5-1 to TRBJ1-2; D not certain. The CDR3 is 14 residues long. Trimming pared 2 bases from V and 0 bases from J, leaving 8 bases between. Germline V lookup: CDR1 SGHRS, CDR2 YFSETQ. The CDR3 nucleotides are TGCGCCAGCAGCTTTGGATATGCTAACTATGGCTACACCTTC. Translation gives CASSFGYANYGYTF.

CDR3 residues: CASSSPGGEGTQYF. The CDR3 nucleotides read TGTGCCAGCAGTAGCCCGGGCGGGGAGGGGACCCAGTACTTC. The rearrangement links TRBV6-6 to TRBJ2-5, with 7 bases fitting TRBD2. CDR1 MNHNY and CDR2 SVGAGI come from the germline V gene (reference sequence). The CDR3 runs 14 residues. Trimming cost V 5 bases and J 7 bases; bases outside gene matches: 10.

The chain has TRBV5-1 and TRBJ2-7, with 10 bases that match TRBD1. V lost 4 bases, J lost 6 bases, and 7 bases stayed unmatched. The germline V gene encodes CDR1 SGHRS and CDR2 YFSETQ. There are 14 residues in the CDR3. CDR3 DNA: TGCGCCAGCAGCATCGGGACAGGGGAAGGCGAGCAGTACTTC. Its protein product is CASSIGTGEGEQYF.

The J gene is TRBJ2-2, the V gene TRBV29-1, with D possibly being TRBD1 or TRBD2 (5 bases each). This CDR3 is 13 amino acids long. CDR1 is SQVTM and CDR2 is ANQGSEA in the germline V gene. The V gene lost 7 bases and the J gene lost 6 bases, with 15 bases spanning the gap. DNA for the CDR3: TGCAGCGGTAGGACCGGGACGTCCGGGGAGCTGTTTTTT. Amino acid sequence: CSGRTGTSGELFF.

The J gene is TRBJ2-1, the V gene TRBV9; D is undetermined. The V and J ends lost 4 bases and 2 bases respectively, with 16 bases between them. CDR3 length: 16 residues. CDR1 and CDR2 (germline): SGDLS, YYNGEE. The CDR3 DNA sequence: TGTGCCAGCAGCACCAGAGGACGGTCTACCTACAATGAGCAGTTCTTC. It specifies CASSTRGRSTYNEQFF.

For the CDR3, the DNA is TGTGCCTGGAGTGTTTTCGGGGGGCGTGGAACCTGGGCCAACGTCCTGACTTTC. Protein sequence: CAWSVFGGRGTWANVLTF. The V gene is TRBV30, the J gene TRBJ2-6, with D perhaps matching TRBD2 (7 bases). The CDR3 contains 18 residues. Trimming shortened V by 0 bases and J by 5 bases, and 20 bases separated the two germline ends. CDR1 and CDR2 from the germline V gene are GTSNPN and SVGIG (reference sequence).

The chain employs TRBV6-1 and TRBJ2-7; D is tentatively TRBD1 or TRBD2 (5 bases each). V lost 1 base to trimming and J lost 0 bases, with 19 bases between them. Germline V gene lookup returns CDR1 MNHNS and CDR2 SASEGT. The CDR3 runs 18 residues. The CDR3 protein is CASSEVPRDGKASYEQYF. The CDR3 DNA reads TGTGCCAGCAGTGAAGTTCCCCGGGACGGAAAGGCCTCCTACGAGCAGTACTTC.

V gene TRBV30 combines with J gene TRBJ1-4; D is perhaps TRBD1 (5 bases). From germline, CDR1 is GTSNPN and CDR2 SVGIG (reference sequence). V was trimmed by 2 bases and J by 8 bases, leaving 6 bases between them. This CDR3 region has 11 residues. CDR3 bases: TGTGCCTGGAGTTACAGGGAAAAACTGTTTTTT. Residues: CAWSYREKLFF.

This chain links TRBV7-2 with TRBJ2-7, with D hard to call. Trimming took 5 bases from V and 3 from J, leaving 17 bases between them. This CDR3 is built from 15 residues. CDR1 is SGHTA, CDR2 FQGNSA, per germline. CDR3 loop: CASSEGIDYYYEQYF. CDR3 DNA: TGTGCCAGCAGCGAAGGTATCGATTATTACTACGAGCAGTACTTC.

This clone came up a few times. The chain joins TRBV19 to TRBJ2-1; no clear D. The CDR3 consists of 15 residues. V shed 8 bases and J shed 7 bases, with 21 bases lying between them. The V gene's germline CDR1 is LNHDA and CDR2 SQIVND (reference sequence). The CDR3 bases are TGTGCCAGTGAAGGTCTAGGGCCTCTTGGGAATGAGCAGTTCTTC. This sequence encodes CASEGLGPLGNEQFF.